This is a list of T cell receptor beta chains from one sample in a study of tumour-infiltrating T cells in Burkitt lymphoma. Method: immunoSEQ multiplex PCR; TCRdb's copy keeps in-frame clones and lacks some. The profile shows about 1,000 clones, under 20% of them singletons. Material: tumor tissue. These TCRs come from a human donor with Burkitt lymphoma. Each CDR3 is given with its conserved first and last residue. The D gene is left open where the match is weak. For some rows the clone size is stated as once, few or many, or as a class when expanded; others skip it.

j_call,d_call,v_call,clone_size,cdr3_aa,cdr3_nt
TRBJ1-5,.,TRBV5-6,.,CASSFGGRNQPQHF,TGTGCCAGCAGCTTTGGAGGGCGCAATCAGCCCCAGCATTTT
TRBJ2-3,TRBD1,TRBV4-1,.,CASSLDRAFTDTQYF,TGCGCCAGCAGCCTAGACAGGGCCTTCACAGATACGCAGTATTTT
TRBJ2-3,TRBD2,TRBV13,once,CASSSGLADSDTQYF,TGTGCCAGCAGCTCGGGACTAGCGGACTCGGATACACAGTATTTT
TRBJ2-2,.,TRBV9,.,CASSVAAGTGELFF,TGTGCCAGCAGCGTAGCGGCTGGGACCGGGGAGCTGTTTTTT
TRBJ2-7,TRBD2,TRBV7-9,.,CASSLSGTPYEQYF,TGTGCCAGCAGCTTAAGCGGGACCCCCTACGAGCAGTACTTC
TRBJ2-1,.,TRBV11-2,few,CASSHRRDSYNEQFF,TGTGCCAGCAGCCATCGTAGGGACTCCTACAATGAGCAGTTCTTC
TRBJ1-4,.,TRBV7-9,few,CASSLGWALEGEKLFF,TGTGCCAGCAGCTTAGGTTGGGCCTTAGAGGGGGAAAAACTGTTTTTT
TRBJ2-5,.,TRBV5-4,.,CASSFQGETQYF,TGTGCCAGCAGCTTCCAGGGGGAGACCCAGTACTTC
TRBJ1-2,.,TRBV6-5,few,CASTPRAFNGYTF,TGTGCCAGCACCCCCCGGGCATTCAATGGCTACACCTTC
TRBJ1-1,.,TRBV27,.,CASSSRGTEAFF,TGTGCCAGCAGCTCACGCGGCACTGAAGCTTTCTTT
TRBJ2-1,TRBD2,TRBV5-1,few,CASSLRSGLAGGLYNEQFF,TGCGCCAGCAGCTTAAGGTCCGGGTTAGCGGGGGGGCTGTACAATGAGCAGTTCTTC
TRBJ1-2,.,TRBV6-5,few,CASSYWPADGYTF,TGTGCCAGCAGTTACTGGCCAGCTGATGGCTACACCTTC
TRBJ2-3,.,TRBV7-3,.,CASSLDGRSDTQYF,TGTGCCAGCAGCTTAGACGGGAGATCAGATACGCAGTATTTT
TRBJ1-5,.,TRBV28,.,CASSLGLRGNQPQHF,TGTGCCAGCAGTTTGGGACTTCGGGGCAATCAGCCCCAGCATTTT
TRBJ1-5,.,TRBV5-1,.,CASSRGGEQPQHF,TGCGCCAGCAGTCGGGGGGGCGAGCAGCCCCAGCATTTT
TRBJ1-1,.,TRBV12-5,.,CASGLSQKSGFLTYRTEAFF,TGTGCTAGTGGTTTGTCACAAAAATCGGGGTTTCTTACTTATCGCACTGAAGCTTTCTTT
TRBJ1-2,.,TRBV27,few,CATRLRGYGYTF,TGTGCCACCCGACTTAGGGGCTATGGCTACACCTTC
TRBJ2-5,TRBD2,TRBV5-4,few,CVSSLLIAGPPETQYF,TGTGTCAGCAGCTTGCTGATAGCGGGGCCTCCGGAGACCCAGTACTTC
TRBJ2-1,.,TRBV5-6,.,CASSRVRRALGNEQFF,TGTGCCAGCAGCCGGGTGAGGCGGGCATTGGGCAATGAGCAGTTCTTC
TRBJ2-5,TRBD1,TRBV18,few,CASSRVTGGQETQYF,TGTGCCAGCTCGCGGGTGACAGGGGGCCAGGAGACCCAGTACTTC
TRBJ2-7,.,TRBV6-5,.,CASSYGAVSYEQYF,TGTGCCAGCAGTTATGGGGCAGTTAGCTACGAGCAGTACTTC
TRBJ1-5,.,TRBV19,.,CASRNGPVSNQPQHF,TGTGCCAGTAGAAACGGGCCGGTTAGCAATCAGCCCCAGCATTTT
TRBJ1-2,.,TRBV28,.,CASNPGGLNYGYTF,TGTGCCAGCAACCCCGGGGGCCTTAACTATGGCTACACCTTC
TRBJ1-2,.,TRBV6-5,.,CASSYSTGYYGYTF,TGTGCCAGCAGTTACTCCACAGGGTATTATGGCTACACCTTC
TRBJ1-5,.,TRBV20-1,.,CSDLGNQPQHF,TGCTCGGACTTGGGCAATCAGCCCCAGCATTTT
TRBJ2-5,TRBD2,TRBV7-6,.,CASSSRLAGGPETQYF,TGTGCCAGCAGCTCTCGACTAGCGGGGGGGCCCGAGACCCAGTACTTC
TRBJ1-4,TRBD1,TRBV28,.,CASSLPQGWGEKLFF,TGTGCCAGCAGTTTACCACAGGGGTGGGGTGAAAAACTGTTTTTT
TRBJ2-6,.,TRBV10-3,.,CAITFGAGANVLTF,TGTGCCATCACATTCGGTGCCGGGGCCAACGTCCTGACTTTC
TRBJ2-1,.,TRBV7-9,once,CASSLDGVIEQFF,TGTGCCAGCAGCTTAGACGGGGTTATTGAGCAATTCTTC
TRBJ1-1,.,TRBV20-1,few,CSRPGITEAFF,TGCAGTAGACCGGGGATCACTGAAGCTTTCTTT
TRBJ1-2,.,TRBV29-1,.,CSVAPYREDYYGYTF,TGCAGCGTTGCCCCATACAGGGAAGACTACTATGGCTACACCTTC
TRBJ1-5,.,TRBV6-1,.,CASSASVGLLGQPQHF,TGTGCCAGCAGTGCCTCCGTAGGGCTCCTGGGTCAGCCCCAGCATTTT
TRBJ2-3,TRBD1,TRBV5-6,.,CASSLPGQGSTDTQYF,TGTGCCAGCAGCTTGCCGGGACAGGGAAGCACAGATACGCAGTATTTT
TRBJ2-2,.,TRBV4-2,few,CASSQDLGGTGELFF,TGTGCCAGCAGCCAAGATCTCGGGGGTACCGGGGAGCTGTTTTTT
TRBJ1-3,.,TRBV6-5,few,CASSLNSGNTIYF,TGTGCCAGCAGTCTTAACTCTGGAAACACCATATATTTT
TRBJ1-5,.,TRBV2,large,CASSDYGYAGNQPQHF,TGTGCCAGCAGTGATTATGGGTACGCGGGCAATCAGCCCCAGCATTTT
TRBJ2-2,.,TRBV10-1,.,CASRRGSNTGELFF,TGCGCCAGCAGGCGGGGCTCAAACACCGGGGAGCTGTTTTTT
TRBJ1-2,TRBD1,TRBV6-5,.,CASSRQGGGYTF,TGTGCCAGCAGTAGACAGGGGGGTGGCTACACCTTC
TRBJ1-2,.,TRBV13,large,CASSFEFDYGYTF,TGTGCCAGCAGCTTCGAGTTTGACTATGGCTACACCTTC
TRBJ1-5,.,TRBV25-1,few,CASSKGEGQHF,TGTGCCAGCAGTAAGGGAGAAGGCCAGCATTTT